Listed here is a single TCR beta chain. These data belong to a study of T-cell memory formation after mild COVID-19. Study in general: TCR clusters mostly belonged to single donors.

TCRdb reprocessed the 5' RACE reads via MiXCR and lists one record per CDR3 protein. This table has approximately 480,000 distinct CDR3 sequences, 15% to 20% appearing once. The sample was PBMCs or a T cell subset sorted from them (not recorded which). This sequence was found in an adult woman who had mild COVID-19 (a few samples of this study predate the infection). Cell type and time point are not known.

The CDR3 coding sequence is TGTGCCAGCAGCAAAGTTGGTCGGAACTACTATGGCTACACCTTC. This translates into CASSKVGRNYYGYTF. This chain joins TRBV21-1 and TRBJ1-2. TRBV21-1 is given as a pseudogene. This CDR3 spans 15 amino acids.